The 18 T cell receptor beta chains presented below share a single source sample, sequenced in a study of identical twins. Using its own MiXCR run on the 5' RACE reads, TCRdb lists one record per CDR3 protein. This sample has some 1,700,000 distinct CDR3 sequences, with about 30% found just once. The specimen sequenced was cord blood. The receptors derive from a newborn girl in good health.

The V gene is TRBV5-1, the J gene TRBJ2-2; D not resolved. This CDR3 is 14 amino acids long. Trimming stripped 5 bases from V and 1 base from J, with 9 bases between. Per germline, CDR1 SGHRS and CDR2 YFSETQ. CDR3 residues: CASRTSMNTGELFF. Here the CDR3 DNA reads TGCGCCAGCAGGACCAGTATGAACACCGGGGAGCTGTTTTTT.

The chain links TRBV20-1 to TRBJ2-1, with D uncertain. The closer fit of TRBJ2-7 to the DNA end suggests the J call may be wrong. Germline CDR1 reads DFQATT; CDR2 reads SNEGSKA (reference sequence). The CDR3 is made up of 14 amino acids. In nucleotides, the CDR3 is TGCAGTGCTCTTGCGAGAACCTCCTACAATGAGCAGTACTTC. It yields the protein CSALARTSYNEQYF.

The CDR3 nucleotides are TGTGCCTGGTCCTCAGGGACAGGTAATGAAAAACTGTTTTTT. This gives the protein CAWSSGTGNEKLFF. The chain combines TRBV30 with TRBJ1-4, with 8 positions matching TRBD1. Germline V gives CDR1 GTSNPN, CDR2 SVGIG (reference sequence). With 5 bases clipped from V and 4 bases from J, the junction kept 6 bases outside the gene matches. The CDR3 loop spans 14 amino acids.

This chain connects TRBV12-3 or TRBV12-4 to TRBJ2-7; 7 nucleotides agree with TRBD2. The CDR3 length is 15 residues. With 8 bases clipped from V and 3 bases from J, the junction kept 13 bases outside the gene matches. CDR3 loop: CASRPSSGNSYEQYF. In nucleotides, the CDR3 is TGTGCCAGCCGCCCCTCTAGCGGAAATAGCTACGAGCAGTACTTC.

The V gene is TRBV9, the J gene TRBJ1-3, with 7 positions matching TRBD1. Germline V gives CDR1 SGDLS, CDR2 YYNGEE. The CDR3 has 16 amino acids. J lost 4 bases, V lost 0 bases, and 7 bases had no gene match. Here the CDR3 reads CASSVGQGMVGNTIYF. In DNA form, the CDR3 reads TGTGCCAGCAGCGTAGGACAGGGTATGGTGGGAAACACCATATATTTT.

This clonotype was observed many times. The chain links TRBV28 to TRBJ2-1, with 11 bases lining up with TRBD2. Germline trimming cut 5 bases from V and 3 bases from J; bases unmatched to any gene: 6. The germline CDR1 and CDR2 sequences are MDHEN and SYDVKM. The CDR3 contains 16 residues. The CDR3 is CASSPPGTSGYNEQFF. CDR3 nucleotide sequence: TGTGCCAGCAGTCCTCCCGGGACTAGCGGCTACAATGAGCAGTTCTTC.

CDR3 amino acids: CASSQGIFNQPQHF. The CDR3 coding sequence is TGCGCCAGCAGCCAGGGAATTTTTAATCAGCCCCAGCATTTT. The J gene is TRBJ1-5, the V gene TRBV4-1; D uncertain. This CDR3 region has 14 residues. Germline V gene data show CDR1 as MGHRA and CDR2 as YSYEKL. V lost 3 bases, J lost 4 bases, and 10 bases lay in between.

This clonotype was detected ten times or more. The genes are TRBV29-1 and TRBJ1-1; D might be TRBD1 (5 bases). V lost 5 bases and J 0 bases, leaving 10 bases between the germline ends. The CDR3 has 13 amino acids. The V gene's germline CDR1 is SQVTM and CDR2 ANQGSEA. Written as DNA, the CDR3 is TGCAGCGTTCAGAGGGGATTGAACACTGAAGCTTTCTTT. It specifies CSVQRGLNTEAFF. Variable domain in full (rest from reference TRBV29-1 and TRBJ1-1): SAVISQKPSRDICQRGTSLTIQCQVDSQVTMMFWYRQQPGQSLTLIATANQGSEATYESGFVIDKFPISRPNLTFSTLTVSNMSPEDSSIYLCSVQRGLNTEAFFGQGTRLTVV.

Concerning this clonotype itself: One end of the junction fails to match germline, which may point to a read error. The CDR3 nucleotides read TGTGCTAGCAGCTTGTTACCAGGTGGGAATGAGCAGTTCTTC. Translation gives CASSLLPGGNEQFF. The rearrangement uses TRBV7-7 and TRBJ2-1; D is ambiguous. The germline CDR1 and CDR2 sequences are SSHAT and FNYEAQ (reference sequence). The CDR3 consists of 14 residues. Full variable domain (rest looked up from reference TRBV7-7 and TRBJ2-1): GAGVSQSPRYKVTKRGQDVTLRCDPISSHATLYWYQQALGQGPEFLTYFNYEAQPDKSGLPSDRFSAERPEGSISTLTIQRTEQRDSAMYRCASSLLPGGNEQFFGPGTRLTVL.

The V gene is TRBV20-1, the J gene TRBJ1-1; no clear D gene. Trimming stripped 0 bases from V and 4 bases from J, with 12 bases between. The V gene's germline CDR1 is DFQATT and CDR2 SNEGSKA (reference sequence). This CDR3 comprises 14 residues. The chain's CDR3 is CSARDSWASTEAFF. For the CDR3, the DNA is TGCAGTGCTAGAGATAGTTGGGCGTCCACTGAAGCTTTCTTT.

The chain combines TRBV10-1 with TRBJ2-7; a weak D match, TRBD1 (5 bases). The germline CDR1 and CDR2 sequences are WNHNN and SYGVQD (reference sequence). The length of the CDR3 is 13 residues. V was cut by 2 bases and J by 6 bases, with 11 bases left in between. In DNA form, the CDR3 reads TGCGCCAGCAGTGAGCATCAGGGTGGCGAGCAGTACTTC. Amino acid sequence: CASSEHQGGEQYF.

The chain employs TRBV7-2 and TRBJ1-2; no clear D gene. The CDR3 spans 13 residues. The germline V and J ends were trimmed by 1 base and 8 bases, with 11 bases remaining between them. CDR1 is SGHTA, CDR2 FQGNSA, per germline. CDR3 sequence reads: CASSLGTRRGYTF. In DNA, the CDR3 is TGTGCCAGCAGCTTAGGTACTCGGCGGGGCTACACCTTC.

This clonotype was counted a few times. The chain couples TRBV11-2 to TRBJ2-7; 7 bases align to TRBD2. The trim removed 2 bases at V and 4 bases at J, leaving 14 bases unmatched. CDR3 length: 17 residues. CDR1 SGHAT and CDR2 FQNNGV come from the germline V gene. The CDR3 is CASSLLPTGRGSYEQYF. As DNA, the CDR3 is TGTGCCAGCAGCTTACTCCCCACCGGCCGCGGGAGTTACGAGCAGTACTTC.

For this clonotype: A clone one base away is much larger, so this may be a read error. The V call is TRBV7-9, the J call TRBJ1-2; D gene ambiguous. With 2 bases removed from V and 1 base from J, the gap between germline ends came to 5 bases. CDR1 is SEHNR, CDR2 FQNEAQ, per germline (reference sequence). The CDR3 has 13 amino acids. The CDR3 is CASSLQLNYGYTF. Here the CDR3 DNA reads TGTGCCAGCAGCTTACAGCTTAACTATGGCTACACCTTC.

The CDR3: CSAGGDEKLFF. The CDR3 DNA follows: TGCAGTGCAGGGGGCGATGAAAAACTGTTTTTT. This chain connects TRBV20-1 to TRBJ1-4, with 7 bases identical to TRBD1. CDR3 length equals 11 residues. The V and J ends lost 6 bases and 6 bases, in that order; junction bases with no gene match: 1. CDR1 DFQATT and CDR2 SNEGSKA come from the germline V gene (reference sequence).

The V call is TRBV25-1, the J call TRBJ1-1; 7 bases fit TRBD1. Germline trimming cut 0 bases from V and 4 bases from J; bases unmatched to any gene: 23. The CDR3 runs to 21 residues. Germline CDR1 and CDR2: MGHDK and SYGVNS. The CDR3 coding sequence is TGTGCCAGCAGTGAATACCCCCAAAGCAAGACAGGGTTGCAGGTGGTCACTGAAGCTTTCTTT. It yields the protein CASSEYPQSKTGLQVVTEAFF.

This clonotype has only a few counts. The chain combines TRBV4-1 with TRBJ2-6; 7 positions match TRBD1. This CDR3 is 15 amino acids long. The germline CDR1 and CDR2 sequences are MGHRA and YSYEKL. Losses at the gene ends were 3 bases for V and 4 bases for J; bases not matched to a gene: 3. Here the CDR3 reads CASSHPGQGANVLTF. The CDR3 DNA reads TGCGCCAGCAGCCACCCGGGACAGGGGGCCAACGTCCTGACTTTC.

The chain links TRBV19 to TRBJ2-1; weak D call: TRBD1 (6 bases). Trimming cost V 6 bases and J 5 bases, with 23 bases left between them. Germline V gives CDR1 LNHDA, CDR2 SQIVND (reference sequence). The CDR3 covers 17 residues. DNA of the CDR3: TGTGCCAGTAGCTTGACAGGCCCAGCTAGGGTAAACAATGAGCAGTTCTTC. Its protein is CASSLTGPARVNNEQFF.